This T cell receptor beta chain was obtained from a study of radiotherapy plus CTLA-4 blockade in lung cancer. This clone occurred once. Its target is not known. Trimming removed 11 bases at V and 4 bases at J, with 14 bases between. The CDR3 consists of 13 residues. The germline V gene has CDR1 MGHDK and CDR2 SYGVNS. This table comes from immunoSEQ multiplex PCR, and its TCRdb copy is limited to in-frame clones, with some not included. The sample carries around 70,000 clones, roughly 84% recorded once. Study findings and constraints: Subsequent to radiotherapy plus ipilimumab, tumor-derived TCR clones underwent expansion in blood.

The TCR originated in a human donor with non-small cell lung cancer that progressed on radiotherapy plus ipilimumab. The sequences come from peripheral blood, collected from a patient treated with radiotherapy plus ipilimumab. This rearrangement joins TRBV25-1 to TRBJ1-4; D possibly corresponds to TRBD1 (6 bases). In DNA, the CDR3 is TGTGCCTCCCGACAGGACCTTAATGAAAAACTGTTTTTT. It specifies CASRQDLNEKLFF.